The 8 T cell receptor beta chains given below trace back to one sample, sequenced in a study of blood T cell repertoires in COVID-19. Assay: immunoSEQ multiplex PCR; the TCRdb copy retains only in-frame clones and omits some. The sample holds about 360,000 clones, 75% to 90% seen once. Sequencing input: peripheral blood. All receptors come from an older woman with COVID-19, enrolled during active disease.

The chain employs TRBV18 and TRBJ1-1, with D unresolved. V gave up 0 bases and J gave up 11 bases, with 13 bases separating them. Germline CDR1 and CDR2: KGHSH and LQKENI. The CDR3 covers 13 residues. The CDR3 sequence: CASSPPLEWVAFF. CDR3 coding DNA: TGTGCCAGCTCACCACCGTTGGAGTGGGTGGCTTTCTTT.

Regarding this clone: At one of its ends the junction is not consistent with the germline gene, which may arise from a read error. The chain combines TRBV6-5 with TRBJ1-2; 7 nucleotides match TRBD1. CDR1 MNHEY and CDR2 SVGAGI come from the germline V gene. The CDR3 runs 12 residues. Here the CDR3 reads CASRTQGTKGGF. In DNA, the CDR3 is TGTGCCAGCAGGACACAGGGGACGAAGGGTGGCTTC.

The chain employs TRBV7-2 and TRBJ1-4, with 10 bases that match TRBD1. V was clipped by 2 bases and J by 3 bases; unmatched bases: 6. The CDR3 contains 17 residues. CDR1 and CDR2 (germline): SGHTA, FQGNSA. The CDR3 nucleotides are TGTGCCAGCAGCTTACCGCGGACAGGGGGATCTAATGAAAAACTGTTTTTT. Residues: CASSLPRTGGSNEKLFF.

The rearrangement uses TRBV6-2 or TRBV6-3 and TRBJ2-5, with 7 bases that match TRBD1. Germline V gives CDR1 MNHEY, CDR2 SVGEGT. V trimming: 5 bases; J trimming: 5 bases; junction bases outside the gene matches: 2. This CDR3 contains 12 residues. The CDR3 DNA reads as TGTGCCAGCAGTCGAGGGGGCGAGACCCAGTACTTC. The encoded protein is CASSRGGETQYF.

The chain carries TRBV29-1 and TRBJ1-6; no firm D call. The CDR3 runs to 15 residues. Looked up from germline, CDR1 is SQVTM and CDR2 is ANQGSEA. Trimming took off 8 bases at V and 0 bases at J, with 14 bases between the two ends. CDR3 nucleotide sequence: TGCAGCCTCCCCCGTGGGCCCTCCTATAATTCACCCCTCCACTTT. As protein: CSLPRGPSYNSPLHF.

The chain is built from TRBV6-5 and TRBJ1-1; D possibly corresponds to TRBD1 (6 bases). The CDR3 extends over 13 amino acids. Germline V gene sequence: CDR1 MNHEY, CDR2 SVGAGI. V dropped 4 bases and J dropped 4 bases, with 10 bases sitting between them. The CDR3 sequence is CASSFGRGTEAFF. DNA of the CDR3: TGTGCCAGCAGTTTCGGCAGGGGCACTGAAGCTTTCTTT.

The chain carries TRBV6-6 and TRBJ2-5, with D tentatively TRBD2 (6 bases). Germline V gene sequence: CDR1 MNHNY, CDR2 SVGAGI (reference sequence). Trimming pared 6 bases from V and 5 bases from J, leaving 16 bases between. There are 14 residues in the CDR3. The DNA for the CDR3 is TGTGCCAGCAGCCGGGAGTTGGGGGTGGAGACCCAGTACTTC. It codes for CASSRELGVETQYF.

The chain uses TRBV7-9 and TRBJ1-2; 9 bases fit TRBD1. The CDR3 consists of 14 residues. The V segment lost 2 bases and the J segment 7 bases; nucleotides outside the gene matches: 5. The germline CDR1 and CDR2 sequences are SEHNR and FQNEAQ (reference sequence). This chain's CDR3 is CASSLIGTGFGYTF. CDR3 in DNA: TGTGCCAGCAGCTTAATCGGGACAGGGTTTGGCTACACCTTC.